This entry describes one T cell receptor (beta chain). Its cognate antigen is unknown. Using immunoSEQ multiplex PCR, the repertoire was profiled, and TCRdb retains in-frame clones only, with some absent. The data contain over 85,000 clones, roughly 76% of them seen just once; the ten biggest clones take up 15% to 20%. V was clipped by 5 bases and J by 11 bases, with 15 bases between them. Germline V gives CDR1 SEHNR, CDR2 FQNEAQ (reference sequence). This CDR3 has 12 amino acids. These data originate in a study of PD-1 blockade in classical Hodgkin lymphoma. Broader study findings: Reported findings placed baseline TCR diversity lower in newly diagnosed patients (compared with healthy donors). Partial responders and progressors had significantly lower baseline TCR diversity.

Relapse was seen in all patients after autologous stem cell transplantation, and brentuximab vedotin exposure was variable. The study recorded best responses of complete response, partial response or progressive disease. The sequence derives from a human donor with classical Hodgkin lymphoma. The material was peripheral blood mononuclear cells (PBMCs), obtained before the second cycle of nivolumab. The chain is built from TRBV7-9 and TRBJ1-1, with D tentatively TRBD1 (5 bases). The chain's CDR3 is CASSPGGMGAFF. CDR3 DNA: TGTGCCAGCAGCCCCGGGGGGATGGGGGCTTTCTTT.